The 3 T cell receptor beta chains below all came from one sample that was sequenced in a study of blood T cell repertoires in COVID-19. Measured with immunoSEQ multiplex PCR; TCRdb has only the in-frame clones, and not every one. The table has about 69,000 clones, roughly 80% seen once. The sequenced material came from peripheral blood. These receptors were taken from a man between 60 and 70 years old with acute or convalescent COVID-19.

The rearrangement links TRBV11-2 to TRBJ1-1; D call uncertain. The CDR3 has 16 residues. V was cut by 2 bases and J by 0 bases, with 13 bases left in between. Germline V lookup: CDR1 SGHAT, CDR2 FQNNGV. The CDR3 reads CASSLWGGSMNTEAFF. DNA of the CDR3: TGTGCCAGCAGCTTATGGGGAGGGTCGATGAACACTGAAGCTTTCTTT. Based on the CDR3 plus reference TRBV11-2 and TRBJ1-1, the full variable domain is EAGVAQSPRYKIIEKRQSVAFWCNPISGHATLYWYQQILGQGPKLLIQFQNNGVVDDSQLPKDRFSAERLKGVDSTLKIQPAKLEDSAVYLCASSLWGGSMNTEAFFGQGTRLTVV.

This chain connects TRBV4-1 to TRBJ1-1; D possibly corresponds to TRBD1 (5 bases). The CDR3 consists of 17 residues. Per the germline V gene, CDR1 is MGHRA and CDR2 is YSYEKL. V lost 0 bases and J 4 bases, leaving 18 bases between the germline ends. The CDR3 coding sequence is TGCGCCAGCAGCCAAGATCGGGCCGCGGGGGTTAGCACTGAAGCTTTCTTT. Its translation is CASSQDRAAGVSTEAFF.

The V gene is TRBV6-4, the J gene TRBJ2-7; 11 positions agree with TRBD2. This CDR3 has 13 amino acids. CDR1 is MRHNA, CDR2 SNTAGT, per germline. After removal of 6 bases from V and 4 bases from J, the junction contained 2 bases not matched to a gene. CDR3 bases: TGTGCCAGCAGCCGACTAGCGGGGTACGAGCAGTACTTC. It encodes CASSRLAGYEQYF.